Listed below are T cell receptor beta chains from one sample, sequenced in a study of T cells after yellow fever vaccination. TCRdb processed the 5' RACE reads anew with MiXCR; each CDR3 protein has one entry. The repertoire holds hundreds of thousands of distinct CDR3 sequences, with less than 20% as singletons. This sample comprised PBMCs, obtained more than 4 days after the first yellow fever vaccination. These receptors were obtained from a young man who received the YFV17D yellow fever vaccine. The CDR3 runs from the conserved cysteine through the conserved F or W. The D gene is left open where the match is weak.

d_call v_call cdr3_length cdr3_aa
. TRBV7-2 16 CASSLVGGVWNNEQFF
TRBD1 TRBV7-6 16 CASSLDGTGGNTEAFF
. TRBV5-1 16 CASSLERAGPPDEQYF
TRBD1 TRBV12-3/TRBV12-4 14 CASTPGQRWTEAFF
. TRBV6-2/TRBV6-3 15 CASSYFGGTTGGYTF
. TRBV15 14 CATSRDAGGDTQYF
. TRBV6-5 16 CASSYGVELNPETQYF
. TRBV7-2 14 CASSGRDQQNTQYF
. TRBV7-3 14 CASSSSGVNTEAFF
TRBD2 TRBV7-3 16 CASSLTSASGGGEQFF
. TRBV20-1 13 CSATGGAGQPQHF
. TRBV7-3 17 CASSLGGIMKMLETQYF
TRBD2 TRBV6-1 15 CASSDQRGPGETQYF
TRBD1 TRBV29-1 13 CSTNRGRGETQYF
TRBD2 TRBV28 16 CASSFGGRGGHETQYF
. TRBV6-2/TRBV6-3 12 CASTWGGTEAFF